The next 23 T cell receptor beta chains were all read from a single sample in a study of blood T cells in healthy people across ages. A sample-barcoded 5' primer and a J-beta primer mix were used in a second PCR of roughly 7 to 12 cycles. Using its own MiXCR run on the 5' RACE reads, TCRdb lists one record per CDR3 protein. This table holds roughly 720,000 distinct CDR3 sequences, roughly 50% found once. The source material was blood. These receptors were obtained from an elderly man in good health.

Turning to this clonotype: An end of the junction differs from the germline gene, which may be a read error. The CDR3 sequence is CTSSLTLARTDTQYF. The CDR3 DNA reads as TGTACCAGCAGTTTAACCCTAGCTCGCACAGATACGCAGTATTTT. The rearrangement links TRBV27 to TRBJ2-3; D may be TRBD2 (5 bases). Germline values: CDR1 MNHEY, CDR2 SMNVEV (reference sequence). The CDR3 consists of 15 residues.

As to this clonotype: This may arise from a read error, as a much more abundant clone is one base away. The chain uses TRBV3-1 and TRBJ2-1, with D unclear. CDR1 is LGHDT and CDR2 is YNNKEL in the germline V gene (reference sequence). The CDR3 length is 13 residues. The CDR3 reads CASIQGGYNEQFF. In DNA form, the CDR3 reads TGTGCCAGCATCCAAGGCGGCTACAATGAGCAGTTCTTC.

Only one count was recorded for this clonotype. The CDR3 protein is CASSWERMSNYGYTF. The DNA of the CDR3 is TGTGCCAGCAGTTGGGAGAGGATGTCTAACTATGGCTACACCTTC. The chain is built from TRBV12-3 or TRBV12-4 and TRBJ1-2; D is unresolved. This CDR3 has 15 amino acids. V gave up 4 bases and J gave up 0 bases, with 12 bases separating them.

This chain joins TRBV24-1 and TRBJ2-1; perhaps TRBD2 as D (6 bases). Between the trimmed V and J ends, which lost 10 bases and 9 bases, there was a span of 18 bases. CDR3 length equals 13 residues. Germline V lookup: CDR1 KGHDR, CDR2 SFDVKD. DNA for the CDR3: TGTGCCACAGCCGGGACTCCCTTTGGTGAGCAGTTCTTC. Translation: CATAGTPFGEQFF.

This clonotype was seen more than once but under ten times. The chain has TRBV7-2 and TRBJ2-7; 15 bases are a match to TRBD2. Germline lookup yields CDR1 SGHTA and CDR2 FQGNSA. The CDR3 extends over 16 amino acids. The V segment lost 3 bases and the J segment 7 bases; nucleotides outside the gene matches: 7. CDR3 sequence reads: CASSFGLAGGPGEQYF. The DNA for the CDR3 is TGTGCCAGCAGCTTCGGACTAGCGGGAGGGCCGGGGGAGCAGTACTTC. Using reference TRBV7-2 and TRBJ2-7 for the parts outside the CDR3, the full variable domain is GAGVSQSPSNKVTEKGKDVELRCDPISGHTALYWYRQSLGQGLEFLIYFQGNSAPDKSGLPSDRFSAERTGGSVSTLTIQRTQQEDSAVYLCASSFGLAGGPGEQYFGPGTRLTVT.

The chain recombines TRBV18 with TRBJ1-2; a weak D match, TRBD1 (5 bases). Germline V gene sequence: CDR1 KGHSH, CDR2 LQKENI. Trimming took off 0 bases at V and 3 bases at J, with 11 bases between the two ends. This CDR3 has 15 amino acids. CDR3 loop: CASSPPKGGDYGYTF. DNA of the CDR3: TGTGCCAGCTCACCACCGAAGGGAGGGGACTATGGCTACACCTTC.

CDR3 region: CASSRRQGAANTGELFF. CDR3 nucleotides: TGTGCCAGCAGTCGAAGACAGGGGGCGGCGAACACCGGGGAGCTGTTTTTT. The genes are TRBV6-1 and TRBJ2-2; 10 bases are shared with TRBD1. The CDR3 is made up of 17 amino acids. V lost 5 bases, J lost 0 bases, and 6 bases stayed unmatched. Per the germline V gene, CDR1 is MNHNS and CDR2 is SASEGT.

The chain is built from TRBV20-1 and TRBJ2-5; 11 bases align to TRBD2. CDR3 size: 15 residues. V gave up 6 bases and J gave up 6 bases; unmatched junction bases: 12. Germline V gene lookup returns CDR1 DFQATT and CDR2 SNEGSKA (reference sequence). The CDR3 DNA sequence: TGCAGTGCCATTAGCGGGAGGGCCGACTCTAAGACCCAGTACTTC. Its protein product is CSAISGRADSKTQYF.

The V gene is TRBV3-1, the J gene TRBJ2-7; unclear D gene. This CDR3 contains 15 residues. Germline V gene lookup returns CDR1 LGHDT and CDR2 YNNKEL (reference sequence). Trimming cost V 2 bases and J 1 base, with 12 bases left between them. Written as DNA, the CDR3 is TGTGCCAGCAGCCAAATAAGGGTACCGTCCTACGAGCAGTACTTC. The encoded protein is CASSQIRVPSYEQYF.

V gene TRBV7-9 combines with J gene TRBJ2-5; 7 nucleotides match TRBD1. CDR1 and CDR2 from the germline V gene are SEHNR and FQNEAQ (reference sequence). Unmatched junction bases numbered 13, after V lost 5 bases and J lost 4 bases. This CDR3 contains 16 residues. This CDR3 reads CASSPPGTVGRETQYF. Here the CDR3 DNA reads TGTGCCAGCAGCCCACCCGGGACAGTGGGGAGAGAGACCCAGTACTTC.

The V and J genes are TRBV20-1 and TRBJ1-2; no clear D gene. Germline V gene sequence: CDR1 DFQATT, CDR2 SNEGSKA (reference sequence). V lost 6 bases to trimming and J lost 2 bases, with 13 bases between them. This CDR3 spans 13 amino acids. The CDR3 sequence: CSARPGSNYGYTF. CDR3 bases: TGCAGTGCAAGACCGGGATCAAACTATGGCTACACCTTC.

The chain employs TRBV4-2 and TRBJ1-3, with D uncertain. Germline values: CDR1 LGHNA, CDR2 YNFKEQ. This CDR3 has 13 residues. Trimming pared 4 bases from V and 8 bases from J, leaving 12 bases between. CDR3 in DNA: TGTGCCAGCAGCCCGACCCAAGAGGACACCATATATTTT. It is translated as CASSPTQEDTIYF.

The chain uses TRBV7-2 and TRBJ2-7, with D unresolved. This CDR3 is built from 12 residues. Germline assignment: CDR1 SGHTA and CDR2 FQGNSA. V shed 1 base and J shed 6 bases, with 7 bases lying between them. This CDR3 is CASSLGPLEQYF. The CDR3 DNA sequence: TGTGCCAGCAGCTTAGGGCCCCTCGAGCAGTACTTC. The full variable domain, rest sourced from reference TRBV7-2 and TRBJ2-7, is GAGVSQSPSNKVTEKGKDVELRCDPISGHTALYWYRQSLGQGLEFLIYFQGNSAPDKSGLPSDRFSAERTGGSVSTLTIQRTQQEDSAVYLCASSLGPLEQYFGPGTRLTVT.

V and J are TRBV6-1 and TRBJ2-3; TRBD2 is a possible D gene (7 bases). V dropped 0 bases and J dropped 2 bases, with 9 bases sitting between them. This CDR3 is 15 amino acids long. CDR1 is MNHNS, CDR2 SASEGT, per germline. The CDR3 nucleotides read TGTGCCAGCAGTGAAGCGGGGGGGCCCACAGATACGCAGTATTTT. This encodes CASSEAGGPTDTQYF.

The CDR3 region is CASRRVVNTEAFF. In DNA, the CDR3 is TGTGCCTCCCGTCGGGTTGTGAACACTGAAGCTTTCTTT. The V call is TRBV6-1, the J call TRBJ1-1; D ambiguous. CDR1 MNHNS and CDR2 SASEGT come from the germline V gene. Between the trimmed V and J ends, which lost 11 bases and 0 bases, there was a span of 13 bases. The CDR3 covers 13 residues.

This chain connects TRBV29-1 to TRBJ2-7; tentatively, D is TRBD2 (6 bases). Germline V gives CDR1 SQVTM, CDR2 ANQGSEA. This CDR3 spans 14 amino acids. V gave up 1 base and J gave up 3 bases, with 13 bases separating them. DNA of the CDR3: TGCAGCGTTGAAGGGGGGACTCATGACTACGAGCAGTACTTC. It yields the protein CSVEGGTHDYEQYF.

V and J are TRBV2 and TRBJ1-1; perhaps TRBD1 as D (5 bases). The CDR3 totals 12 residues. Germline CDR1 is SNHLY and CDR2 is FYNNEI. CDR3 residues: CAIGRANTEAFF. Here the CDR3 DNA reads TGTGCTATCGGCAGGGCAAACACTGAAGCTTTCTTT.

The chain recombines TRBV20-1 with TRBJ2-3; D is perhaps TRBD1 or TRBD2 (5 bases each). Germline loops: CDR1 DFQATT, CDR2 SNEGSKA (reference sequence). CDR3 length equals 16 residues. Trimming took off 5 bases at V and 14 bases at J, with 32 bases between the two ends. This CDR3 reads CSAERPGTKTHRYAYF. The CDR3 nucleotides are TGCAGTGCTGAGCGCCCCGGGACCAAAACCCACAGATACGCGTATTTT.

At least ten counts were recorded for this clonotype. The chain uses TRBV10-3 and TRBJ2-7, with a weak D call TRBD1 (5 bases). V shed 8 bases and J shed 2 bases, with 10 bases lying between them. The CDR3 totals 12 residues. In germline, CDR1 is ENHRY, CDR2 SYGVKD. The CDR3 DNA reads as TGTGCCATCGGTGCAGGGACCTACGAGCAGTACTTC. It yields the protein CAIGAGTYEQYF.

This clonotype has a handful of counts. The chain uses TRBV7-9 and TRBJ1-2, with a tentative D call TRBD1 (6 bases). Trimming removed 4 bases at V and 2 bases at J, with 14 bases between. This CDR3 has 15 residues. The germline V gene has CDR1 SEHNR and CDR2 FQNEAQ (reference sequence). CDR3 DNA: TGTGCCAGCAGCTCACACGACAGGTTCAACTATGGCTACACCTTC. Its translation: CASSSHDRFNYGYTF.

The gene calls are TRBV29-1 and TRBJ2-1, with D unresolved. The CDR3 has 12 residues. Germline values: CDR1 SQVTM, CDR2 ANQGSEA. V was shortened by 4 bases and J by 4 bases, with 8 bases between the two germline ends. CDR3 sequence (DNA): TGCAGCGTTGTGGCGGAATACAATGAGCAGTTCTTC. Translating gives CSVVAEYNEQFF.

The chain has TRBV20-1 and TRBJ2-3; D may match TRBD1 or TRBD2 (5 bases each). The length of the CDR3 is 16 residues. Trimming took off 0 bases at V and 14 bases at J, with 27 bases between the two ends. CDR1 is DFQATT and CDR2 is SNEGSKA in the germline V gene (reference sequence). CDR3 coding DNA: TGCAGTGCTAGAGATTATGGCCTAGCACAAGACAGATACGCGTATTTT. This gives the protein CSARDYGLAQDRYAYF.

V usage is TRBV10-3 and J usage is TRBJ1-2; possible D gene TRBD1, 5 bases. Deletions cut 0 bases from V and 7 bases from J, with 9 bases between. This CDR3 contains 13 residues. Looked up from germline, CDR1 is ENHRY and CDR2 is SYGVKD. CDR3 in amino acids: CAISESRGTGYTF. CDR3 sequence (DNA): TGTGCCATCAGTGAGTCGAGAGGGACTGGCTACACCTTC.